The 20 T cell receptor beta chains in this list originate from one sample, sequenced in a study of T cells in Graves' hyperthyroidism and ophthalmopathy. RNA transcripts yielded amplified TCR beta CDR3 regions. Carried out on the TCR CDR3, a first-round RT-PCR used the HTBI primer set. TCRdb processed the multiplex PCR reads anew with MiXCR; each CDR3 protein has one entry. The sample includes roughly 290,000 distinct CDR3 sequences, roughly 13% of them seen just once. The sample taken for sequencing was blood. Receptor source: a woman between 40 and 55 years old with Graves' hyperthyroidism.

There are a few counts of this clonotype. V is TRBV4-1 and J is TRBJ2-7; TRBD2 is a possible D gene (5 bases). Germline V gene sequence: CDR1 MGHRA, CDR2 YSYEKL. Trimming left V 4 bases short and J 2 bases short, with 9 bases between. The length of the CDR3 is 13 residues. The CDR3: CASSLPGAYEQYF. The CDR3 nucleotides are TGCGCCAGCAGCCTGCCCGGGGCCTACGAGCAGTACTTC.

This clonotype was counted many times. CDR3 DNA sequence: TGTGCCAGCAGTGCACGGGGGACAGGGTTTAGCAATGAGCAGTTCTTC. It translates to CASSARGTGFSNEQFF. This chain joins TRBV28 and TRBJ2-1; 9 bases match TRBD1. J was trimmed by 6 bases and V by 5 bases; bases with no gene match: 11. Germline CDR1 and CDR2: MDHEN and SYDVKM. The length of the CDR3 is 16 residues. The complete variable domain, with remaining parts taken from reference TRBV28 and TRBJ2-1, reads DVKVTQSSRYLVKRTGEKVFLECVQDMDHENMFWYRQDPGLGLRLIYFSYDVKMKEKGDIPEGYSVSREKKERFSLILESASTNQTSMYLCASSARGTGFSNEQFFGPGTRLTVL.

CDR3 sequence reads: CASSLDRAWSVNNSPLHF. The CDR3 coding sequence is TGTGCCAGCAGCCTGGACAGGGCATGGTCCGTTAATAATTCACCCCTCCACTTT. V and J are TRBV5-6 and TRBJ1-6, with 8 bases fitting TRBD1. Germline V gives CDR1 SGHDT, CDR2 YYEEEE. The ends lost 4 bases at V and 5 bases at J; junction bases unmatched: 14. The CDR3 consists of 18 residues.

This clonotype was observed many times. The V call is TRBV7-2, the J call TRBJ1-1; D is unclear. Per the germline V gene, CDR1 is SGHTA and CDR2 is FQGNSA. This CDR3 is 14 amino acids long. V was clipped by 2 bases and J by 1 base, with 8 bases between them. The chain's CDR3 is CASSLNQQNTEAFF. The DNA of the CDR3 is TGTGCCAGCAGCTTAAACCAGCAGAACACTGAAGCTTTCTTT. Supplemented by reference TRBV7-2 and TRBJ1-1, the full variable domain reads GAGVSQSPSNKVTEKGKDVELRCDPISGHTALYWYRQSLGQGLEFLIYFQGNSAPDKSGLPSDRFSAERTGGSVSTLTIQRTQQEDSAVYLCASSLNQQNTEAFFGQGTRLTVV.

The table lists this clonotype with many counts. The gene calls are TRBV12-3 or TRBV12-4 and TRBJ1-1; TRBD1 might be the D (5 bases). CDR3 length equals 14 residues. V dropped 6 bases and J dropped 1 base, with 12 bases sitting between them. The CDR3 reads CASSYLGGNTEAFF. The CDR3 DNA sequence: TGTGCCAGCAGCTACTTGGGGGGGAACACTGAAGCTTTCTTT.

This clonotype was detected many times. The J gene is TRBJ1-2, the V gene TRBV9; 8 bases line up with TRBD1. The V gene's germline CDR1 is SGDLS and CDR2 YYNGEE. V lost 0 bases, J lost 3 bases, and 4 bases stayed unmatched. The CDR3 contains 15 residues. The CDR3 is CASSVGQGADYGYTF. In nucleotides, the CDR3 is TGTGCCAGCAGCGTAGGTCAGGGGGCGGACTATGGCTACACCTTC.

This chain connects TRBV28 to TRBJ1-5, with D possibly TRBD1 on 5 matching bases. The CDR3 is 15 amino acids. The germline V gene has CDR1 MDHEN and CDR2 SYDVKM. Trimming removed 3 bases at V and 1 base at J, with 10 bases between. The CDR3 DNA reads TGTGCCAGCAGTTTCAGGGTCGGGAGCAATCAGCCCCAGCATTTT. Residues: CASSFRVGSNQPQHF.

Details on this clonotype: A much larger clone lies one base from this, so it may be a read error. The chain employs TRBV2 and TRBJ2-5; D unresolved. The germline CDR1 and CDR2 sequences are SNHLY and FYNNEI. The germline V and J ends were trimmed by 6 bases and 7 bases, with 6 bases remaining between them. This CDR3 spans 10 amino acids. This CDR3 reads CASRAGTQYF. CDR3 bases: TGTGCCAGCAGGGCAGGGACCCAGTACTTC.

Points on this clonotype: Relative to the germline gene, one junction end is altered; a read error may explain this. The rearrangement uses TRBV7-9 and TRBJ2-3, with D unclear. Per germline, CDR1 SEHNR and CDR2 FQNEAQ (reference sequence). The CDR3 is 15 amino acids. The CDR3: CASSLMVSLTDTRYF. The CDR3 nucleotides are TGTGCCAGCAGCTTAATGGTCTCCCTCACAGATACGCGGTATTTT.

The sample holds many counts of this clonotype. The chain recombines TRBV12-3 or TRBV12-4 with TRBJ1-2; perhaps TRBD1 as D (6 bases). The CDR3 length is 13 residues. The V and J ends lost 5 bases and 4 bases respectively, with 11 bases between them. The CDR3 is CASSRTGPYGYTF. The CDR3 DNA reads as TGTGCCAGCAGTCGTACAGGGCCCTATGGCTACACCTTC.

This clonotype came up many times. The CDR3 reads CASSFPGGYQGVNEQFF. CDR3 DNA: TGTGCCAGCAGTTTTCCGGGGGGTTATCAGGGAGTAAATGAGCAGTTCTTC. The chain combines TRBV28 with TRBJ2-1, with TRBD2 identical over 7 bases. The junction had 15 bases not matched to a gene; V was cut back by 3 bases and J by 7 bases. The CDR3 is 17 residues long. The germline V gene encodes CDR1 MDHEN and CDR2 SYDVKM.

This clonotype was picked up many times. The gene calls are TRBV11-2 and TRBJ2-5, with D uncertain. Germline CDR1 SGHAT, CDR2 FQNNGV. Trimming removed 3 bases at V and 2 bases at J, with 10 bases between. The CDR3 contains 14 residues. The CDR3, as DNA: TGTGCCAGCAGCTTGTGGGTTTCGCAAGAGACCCAGTACTTC. It is translated as CASSLWVSQETQYF.

The chain couples TRBV18 to TRBJ2-5, with 7 nucleotides matching TRBD2. The junction had 8 bases not matched to a gene; V was cut back by 3 bases and J by 4 bases. The length of the CDR3 is 15 residues. Germline loops: CDR1 KGHSH, CDR2 LQKENI. The CDR3 region has the DNA TGTGCCAGCTCACCGCGAAGAGCGGGATTAGAGACCCAGTACTTC. It is translated as CASSPRRAGLETQYF.

This clonotype showed up just a few times. The chain couples TRBV25-1 to TRBJ1-1; 11 nucleotides match TRBD1. CDR1 is MGHDK, CDR2 SYGVNS, per germline. The CDR3 loop spans 16 amino acids. Trimming removed 3 bases from V and 4 bases from J; junction bases left unmatched: 7. CDR3 DNA sequence: TGTGCCAGCAGTGATTGGGACAGGGGGTCGAGCACTGAAGCTTTCTTT. Translated, it gives CASSDWDRGSSTEAFF. The full variable domain, its missing parts supplied by reference TRBV25-1 and TRBJ1-1, is EADIYQTPRYLVIGTGKKITLECSQTMGHDKMYWYQQDPGMELHLIHYSYGVNSTEKGDLSSESTVSRIRTEHFPLTLESARPSHTSQYLCASSDWDRGSSTEAFFGQGTRLTVV.

The table lists this clonotype with many counts. The rearrangement links TRBV5-1 to TRBJ2-3, with TRBD2 identical over 12 bases. Germline V gene data show CDR1 as SGHRS and CDR2 as YFSETQ. Losses at the gene ends were 4 bases for V and 6 bases for J; bases not matched to a gene: 6. The CDR3 has 15 residues. The DNA of the CDR3 is TGCGCCAGCAGCATAGGACTAGCGGGATCTGATACGCAGTATTTT. Its protein is CASSIGLAGSDTQYF.

The V call is TRBV7-2, the J call TRBJ2-7, with D possibly being TRBD2 (6 bases). Looked up from germline, CDR1 is SGHTA and CDR2 is FQGNSA. Trimming cost V 6 bases and J 5 bases, with 17 bases left between them. This CDR3 is 14 amino acids long. The CDR3 is CASSSGGPGNEQYF. CDR3 DNA sequence: TGTGCCAGCAGTTCTGGAGGGCCTGGGAACGAGCAGTACTTC.

This chain uses TRBV7-2 with TRBJ1-5; 9 bases map to TRBD1. The CDR3 is 15 amino acids. The V gene's germline CDR1 is SGHTA and CDR2 FQGNSA. Trimming took 5 bases from V and 7 from J; bases not matched to a gene: 9. CDR3 nucleotides: TGTGCCAGCAGCCCCGGGACAGGGTCAGGGCAGCCCCAGCATTTT. It specifies CASSPGTGSGQPQHF.

In its sample, this clonotype was seen many times. This chain connects TRBV11-2 to TRBJ1-1; D uncertain. V lost 4 bases, J lost 1 base, and 10 bases lay in between. Germline CDR1 is SGHAT and CDR2 is FQNNGV. This CDR3 has 14 amino acids. The DNA for the CDR3 is TGTGCCAGCAGCTCTTACGACCCGAACACTGAAGCTTTCTTT. Residues: CASSSYDPNTEAFF.

This clonotype was seen ten or more times. The chain has TRBV18 and TRBJ2-5; possibly TRBD2 for D (5 bases). V was trimmed by 4 bases and J by 2 bases, leaving 11 bases between them. The CDR3 extends over 14 amino acids. Germline CDR1 KGHSH, CDR2 LQKENI. This CDR3 is CASSRSSGQETQYF. For the CDR3, the DNA is TGTGCCAGCTCACGGAGCAGCGGACAAGAGACCCAGTACTTC.

This clonotype showed up many times. The V call is TRBV20-1, the J call TRBJ2-5; tentatively, D is TRBD2 (7 bases). CDR1 is DFQATT and CDR2 is SNEGSKA in the germline V gene (reference sequence). The CDR3 contains 14 residues. V was shortened by 3 bases and J by 5 bases, with 16 bases between the two germline ends. This chain's CDR3 is CSARWTRGDETQYF. The CDR3 nucleotides are TGCAGTGCTAGGTGGACTAGGGGGGACGAGACCCAGTACTTC.